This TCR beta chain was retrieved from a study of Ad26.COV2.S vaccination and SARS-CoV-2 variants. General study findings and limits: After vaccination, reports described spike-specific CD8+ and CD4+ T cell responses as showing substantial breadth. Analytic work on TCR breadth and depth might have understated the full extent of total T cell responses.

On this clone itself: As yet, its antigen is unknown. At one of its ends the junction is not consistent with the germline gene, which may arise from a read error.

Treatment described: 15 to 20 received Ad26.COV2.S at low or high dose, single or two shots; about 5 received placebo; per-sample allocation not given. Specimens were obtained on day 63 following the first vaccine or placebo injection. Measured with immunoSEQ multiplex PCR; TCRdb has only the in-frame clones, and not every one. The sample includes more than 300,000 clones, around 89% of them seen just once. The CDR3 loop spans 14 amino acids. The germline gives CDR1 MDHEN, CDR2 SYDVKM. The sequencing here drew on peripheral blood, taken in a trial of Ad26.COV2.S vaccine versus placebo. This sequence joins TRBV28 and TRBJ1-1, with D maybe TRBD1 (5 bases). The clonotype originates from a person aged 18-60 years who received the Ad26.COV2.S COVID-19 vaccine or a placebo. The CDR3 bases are TGTGCCAGCAGTTTAGTCCGGGGGAACGCTGAAGCTTTCTTT. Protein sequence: CASSLVRGNAEAFF.